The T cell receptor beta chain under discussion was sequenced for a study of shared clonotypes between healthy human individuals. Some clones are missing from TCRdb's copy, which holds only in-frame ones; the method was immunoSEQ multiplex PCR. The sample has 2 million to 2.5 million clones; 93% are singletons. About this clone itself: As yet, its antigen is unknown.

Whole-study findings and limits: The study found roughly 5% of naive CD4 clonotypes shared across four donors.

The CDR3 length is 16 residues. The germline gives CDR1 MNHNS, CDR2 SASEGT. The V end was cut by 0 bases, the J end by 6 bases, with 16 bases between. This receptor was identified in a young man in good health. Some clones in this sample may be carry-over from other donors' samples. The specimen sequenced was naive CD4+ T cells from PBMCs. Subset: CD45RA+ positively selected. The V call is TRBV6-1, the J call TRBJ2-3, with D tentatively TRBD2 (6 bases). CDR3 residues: CASSEATSGERDTQYF. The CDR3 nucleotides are TGTGCCAGCAGTGAAGCGACGTCGGGGGAGAGGGATACGCAGTATTTT.